The rows below give T cell receptor beta chains drawn from one sample of a study of blood T cell repertoires in COVID-19. Sequencing used immunoSEQ multiplex PCR; TCRdb keeps in-frame clones, though not all of them. This sample carries around 250,000 clones, around nine tenths of them seen once, and the ten largest clones take about 8.6%. Sequencing was carried out using peripheral blood. These receptors were taken from a man aged 40-49 years with active or convalescent COVID-19. Each CDR3 is given without its conserved first and last residue.

CDR3aa,v_gene,j_gene
ASSQGPGTGNTIY,TRBV3-1/TRBV3-2,TRBJ1-3
ASSPTTYEQY,TRBV12-3/TRBV12-4,TRBJ2-7
ASSSTGTRELF,TRBV12-3/TRBV12-4,TRBJ2-2
ASSQDAGLQVGRAGSPLH,TRBV4-1,TRBJ1-6
ATSSGGGIDTQY,TRBV19,TRBJ2-3
ASRQGGYEQY,TRBV12-3/TRBV12-4,TRBJ2-7
ASSPGQGGYT,TRBV12-3/TRBV12-4,TRBJ1-2
AISESSPYEQY,TRBV10-3,TRBJ2-7
ASRPGTGIGYT,TRBV19,TRBJ1-2
SVATGQESSGNTIY,TRBV29-1,TRBJ1-3
ASSGHDYPGDNEQF,TRBV2,TRBJ2-1
ASSLGQSYEQY,TRBV5-1,TRBJ2-7
ASTPGHDVYNEQF,TRBV5-1,TRBJ2-1
ASASQVDQPQH,TRBV4-1,TRBJ1-5
ASKWQGGNSPLH,TRBV5-1,TRBJ1-6
ASSLDPSTNEKLF,TRBV5-1,TRBJ1-4
ASSLRRSGKETQY,TRBV7-9,TRBJ2-5
ASKDSLNTEAF,TRBV28,TRBJ1-1
ASTSPTGYNEQF,TRBV27,TRBJ2-1
ASSEREANEQF,TRBV2,TRBJ2-1
ASSPTGGSGSNQPQH,TRBV5-5,TRBJ1-5
ASSEIQGGQETQY,TRBV10-1,TRBJ2-5
ATSIDGQAPAYEQY,TRBV28,TRBJ2-7
ASSSRQGRYEQY,TRBV28,TRBJ2-7